This is a list of T cell receptor beta chains from one sample in a study of blood T cell repertoires in COVID-19. Clones were sequenced by immunoSEQ multiplex PCR, and TCRdb holds only the in-frame ones, with some missing. The sample includes 200,000 or so clones, 70% to 90% seen only once; the top ten take around 9.9%. Specimen: peripheral blood. These receptors were collected from a human donor with active or convalescent COVID-19. The donor label of this sample is uncertain. Each CDR3 is given with its conserved first and last residue. The D gene is left open where the match is weak. Clone size appears in some rows only: once, few, many, or a class for an expanded clone.

-	-	TRBV5-1	TRBJ2-1	TGCGCCAGCAGCTTGCACGACACGCGGGATGAGCAGTTCTTC	CASSLHDTRDEQFF
once	-	TRBV10-3	TRBJ2-7	TGTGCCATCAGCGACAGTTCCTACGAGCAGTACTTC	CAISDSSYEQYF
once	TRBD2	TRBV2	TRBJ2-2	TGTGCCAGCAGTGAAGCGGGGACTAGCGGGTTTGCCGGGGAGCTGTTTTTT	CASSEAGTSGFAGELFF
-	-	TRBV4-3	TRBJ2-2	TGCGCCAGCAGCCAAGGGGGCCGCGGGGAGCTGTTTTTT	CASSQGGRGELFF
-	-	TRBV19	TRBJ2-3	TGTGCCAGTAGTACCAGCGGCTCGGAGGATACGCAGTATTTT	CASSTSGSEDTQYF
-	-	TRBV7-8	TRBJ2-3	TGTGCCAGCAGCCGAGGGACAAGATCGGCAGATACGCAGTATTTT	CASSRGTRSADTQYF
-	-	TRBV7-2	TRBJ1-1	TGTGCCAGCAGCTTATCTCCAGGGGACACTGAAGCTTTCTTT	CASSLSPGDTEAFF
-	TRBD1	TRBV29-1	TRBJ2-2	TGCAGCGTTGACAGGTTGTCGGGACAGCTTAACGCCGGGGAGCTGTTTTTT	CSVDRLSGQLNAGELFF
-	TRBD2	TRBV3-1/TRBV3-2	TRBJ2-3	TGTGCCAGCAGCCAAGATCTTGGGACTAGCGGGGGGGCCACAGATACGCAGTATTTT	CASSQDLGTSGGATDTQYF
-	TRBD2	TRBV7-3	TRBJ2-3	TGTGCCAGCAGCTTATCCGTGTCGCGGGAGGGCTACCCGTCCACAGATACGCAGTATTTT	CASSLSVSREGYPSTDTQYF
-	-	TRBV7-2	TRBJ1-2	TGTGCCAGCAGCTTAGCGCGAGGGAATGGCTACACCTTC	CASSLARGNGYTF
-	TRBD2	TRBV7-9	TRBJ2-7	TGTGCCAGCAGCCGCCAGGCTCCTGGGACTAGCGGGAGGCCCTACGAGCAGTACTTC	CASSRQAPGTSGRPYEQYF
-	TRBD1	TRBV24-1	TRBJ2-7	TGTGCCACCAGTGATACCTCTGGGGACAGGGCGAGCTCCTACGAGCAGTACTTC	CATSDTSGDRASSYEQYF
-	TRBD2	TRBV7-3	TRBJ2-7	TGTGCCAGCAGCTCGACCGGGGAAGTACGGGAGGGCCGGCACGAGCAGTACTTC	CASSSTGEVREGRHEQYF
-	-	TRBV14	TRBJ2-5	TGTGCCAGCAGCCAAGATCAAATACGGGAGACCCAGTACTTC	CASSQDQIRETQYF
-	TRBD1	TRBV18	TRBJ2-7	TGTGCCAGCTCACCAAGCACCGTCAGGGGGTCCTACGAGCAGTACTTC	CASSPSTVRGSYEQYF
-	-	TRBV3-1/TRBV3-2	TRBJ1-2	TGTGCCAGCAGCCAAGAGTCCTGGGCCCTTTTGGGCTACACCTTC	CASSQESWALLGYTF
-	TRBD2	TRBV7-9	TRBJ2-1	TGTGCCAGCAGCAGGGGACTAGCGGGAGGGCCCCACTACAATGAGCAGTTCTTC	CASSRGLAGGPHYNEQFF
once	TRBD2	TRBV20-1	TRBJ2-5	TGCAGTGCTAGTAGCGGGAGTTGGCAAGAGACCCAGTACTTC	CSASSGSWQETQYF
-	-	TRBV4-1	TRBJ1-2	TGCGCCAGCAGCCAAGATGGAGGCAGGACTAACGGCTACACCTTC	CASSQDGGRTNGYTF
-	-	TRBV19	TRBJ1-2	TGTGCCAGTAGTATAGGAGGGCGAACCCACTATGGCTACACCTTC	CASSIGGRTHYGYTF
-	TRBD1	TRBV6-5	TRBJ2-1	TGTGCCAGCATCGTGGACAGGGTTTTCAATGAGCAGTTCTTC	CASIVDRVFNEQFF
once	TRBD1	TRBV5-6	TRBJ1-2	TGTGCCAGCAGCTTACAGGGGGGCTACACCTTC	CASSLQGGYTF
-	-	TRBV19	TRBJ2-4	TGTGCCAGTAGTGCGATCGGGGTATTGGCCAAAAACATTCAGTACTTC	CASSAIGVLAKNIQYF
-	-	TRBV4-2	TRBJ2-7	TGTGCCAGCAGCCAGGGCCAAGAGGGCTACGAGCAGTACTTC	CASSQGQEGYEQYF
-	-	TRBV12-5	TRBJ2-1	TGTGCTAGTGGTACCATCCGTGACACCTACAATGAGCAGTTCTTC	CASGTIRDTYNEQFF
-	-	TRBV2	TRBJ2-6	TGTGCCAGCACCTATCAGGGGCCTGGGGCCAACGTCCTGACTTTC	CASTYQGPGANVLTF
-	-	TRBV19	TRBJ1-6	TGTGCCACCAAGGGGTTCTATAATTCACCCCTCCACTTT	CATKGFYNSPLHF
-	-	TRBV5-6	TRBJ1-6	TGTGCCAGCAGCTTCTCGGGTTTCGGTAATTCACCCCTCCACTTT	CASSFSGFGNSPLHF
-	TRBD2	TRBV11-2	TRBJ2-1	TGTGCCAGCAGCTTACAGCCTAGCGGGGGGCTTGAGCAGTTCTTC	CASSLQPSGGLEQFF
-	-	TRBV3-1/TRBV3-2	TRBJ2-5	TGTGCCAGCAGCCCCCGACAGGCCAAGGAAGGGACCCAAGAGACCCAGTACTTC	CASSPRQAKEGTQETQYF
-	-	TRBV6-5	TRBJ2-5	TGTGCCAGCAGCCCCCGGGGGGAGACCCAGTACTTC	CASSPRGETQYF
-	TRBD1	TRBV9	TRBJ2-1	TGTGCCAGCAGCGTAGGCGACAGGGGGGATGAGCAGTTCTTC	CASSVGDRGDEQFF
few	-	TRBV4-2	TRBJ1-1	TGTGCCAGCAGCCAAGAAGGAGGAGATCTCAACACTGAAGCTTTCTTT	CASSQEGGDLNTEAFF
-	-	TRBV5-6	TRBJ2-5	TGTGCCAGCAGCTTGGCCAGGCGAGAGACCCAGTACTTC	CASSLARRETQYF
-	TRBD2	TRBV4-1	TRBJ2-3	TGCGCCAGCAGCCCCATACGGAGACTAGCGGGGGGCACAGATACGCAGTATTTT	CASSPIRRLAGGTDTQYF
-	-	TRBV2	TRBJ2-3	TGTGCCAGCAGTGTAACAACCAGCACAGATACGCAGTATTTT	CASSVTTSTDTQYF
-	TRBD2	TRBV19	TRBJ2-5	TGTGCCAGTAGTATAGGGGTTAGCGGGAGTAAAGAGACCCAGTACTTC	CASSIGVSGSKETQYF
-	-	TRBV5-4	TRBJ2-5	TGTGCCAGCAGCTTGGAGACTTCCCAAGAGACCCAGTACTTC	CASSLETSQETQYF
-	-	TRBV13	TRBJ2-7	TGTGCCAGCAGCTTCCAGGGATCCTACGAGCAGTACTTC	CASSFQGSYEQYF
-	-	TRBV4-1	TRBJ2-5	TGCGCCAGCAGCCAAACCAGGGTACGAGAGACCCAGTACTTC	CASSQTRVRETQYF
once	-	TRBV29-1	TRBJ2-7	TGCAGCGTTTACGGGATGACCTACGAGCAGTACTTC	CSVYGMTYEQYF
-	-	TRBV7-2	TRBJ2-2	TGTGCCAGCAGTACGGCCGGGAGTTTCACCGGGGAGCTGTTTTTT	CASSTAGSFTGELFF
few	-	TRBV3-1/TRBV3-2	TRBJ1-5	TGTGCCAGCAGCCCAAAACACGATCAGCCCCAGCATTTT	CASSPKHDQPQHF
-	TRBD1	TRBV5-5	TRBJ1-5	TGTGCCAGCACCGCAACCAGGGGGAGTCAGCCCCAGCATTTT	CASTATRGSQPQHF
-	-	TRBV18	TRBJ1-6	TGTGCCAGCTCACCAGTGGCAGGGTGGGATTCACCCCTCCACTTT	CASSPVAGWDSPLHF
-	-	TRBV7-3	TRBJ2-6	TGTGCCAGCAGCTTACCCGCGCCACTCGTCTCTGGGGCCAACGTCCTGACTTTC	CASSLPAPLVSGANVLTF
-	-	TRBV5-1	TRBJ1-6	TGCGCCAGCAGCTTGTGGGAGGGAAATTCACCCCTCCACTTT	CASSLWEGNSPLHF
once	-	TRBV19	TRBJ2-7	TGTGCCAGTAGTAGAACAGGATCCTACGAGCAGTACTTC	CASSRTGSYEQYF
-	TRBD2	TRBV27	TRBJ2-1	TGTGCCAGCAGACCGCTCGGGAGGGCCGATGAGCAGTTCTTC	CASRPLGRADEQFF
-	-	TRBV6-5	TRBJ2-2	-	CASILGLTNTGELFF
-	-	TRBV6-5	TRBJ1-2	TGTGCCAGCACCCAGGGTGGGCTTGACTATGGCTACACCTTC	CASTQGGLDYGYTF
-	TRBD2	TRBV24-1	TRBJ2-3	TGTGCCACCAGTGATCAACTAGCGGGAGGGGTTAATACGCAGTATTTT	CATSDQLAGGVNTQYF